This is a list of T cell receptor beta chains from one sample in a study of T-cell reconstitution after alpha-beta-depleted transplantation in children. TCRdb called the PCR reads again in MiXCR, with one record for every CDR3 protein. The sample comprises a few hundred thousand distinct CDR3 sequences, 24% of which are singletons, and 4.5% to 5.5% rests with the top ten. Sequencing was performed on PBMCs, mostly from graft donor cells, taken 360 days after TCRalphabeta/CD19-depleted stem cell transplant. The receptors were sampled from a female patient aged 2-15 years who had a stem cell transplant for congenital amegakaryocytic thrombocytopenia, so the T cells may come from the graft donor. Each CDR3 is given with its conserved first and last residue. Fields, in order: J gene, D gene, clone size, V gene, CDR3 DNA, CDR3 protein. D genes are given only for firm matches. Not every row has a clone size; where given, it reads once, few, many or a size class.

>TRBJ1-2|.|few|TRBV6-5
TGTGCCAGCAGTTACGGATCACTCGTGTACGGCTACACCTTC
CASSYGSLVYGYTF
>TRBJ2-7|TRBD1|.|TRBV5-1
TGCGCCAGCAGCTTGGTCCTAGGGGGCCAATACGAGCAGTACTTC
CASSLVLGGQYEQYF
>TRBJ2-7|.|.|TRBV25-1
TGTGCCAGCAGCCAGGGGATCGAGCAGTACTTC
CASSQGIEQYF
>TRBJ2-3|.|.|TRBV2
TGTGCCAGCAGTGAAGGCAGGGCAGTGTATTATACGCAGTATTTT
CASSEGRAVYYTQYF
>TRBJ2-7|TRBD2|.|TRBV6-5
TGTGCCAGCAGTTACCCTTGGACTAGCGGCTCCTACGAGCAGTACTTC
CASSYPWTSGSYEQYF
>TRBJ2-5|TRBD2|.|TRBV3-1
TGTGCCAGCAGCCGAGGAACTAGCGGGGTCCGAGAGACCCAGTACTTC
CASSRGTSGVRETQYF
>TRBJ1-2|TRBD1|.|TRBV20-1
TGCAGTGCTAGAGTGTTCGGGGAGGGCCCGGGACAGTCGACCGATGGCTACACCTTC
CSARVFGEGPGQSTDGYTF
>TRBJ2-7|TRBD2|.|TRBV20-1
TGCAGTGCAGAGGGAAAGCGGGGCTCCTACGAGCAGTACTTC
CSAEGKRGSYEQYF
>TRBJ1-6|TRBD1|.|TRBV6-1
TGTGCCAGCAGTCCCTCCTACAGGGGGTGGGATTCACCCCTCCACTTT
CASSPSYRGWDSPLHF
>TRBJ2-2|.|once|TRBV11-2
TGTGCCAGCAGCTTAGGTTCGTCCTTTGGCACCGCGAACACAGGGGAGCTGTTTTTT
CASSLGSSFGTANTGELFF
>TRBJ2-6|.|many|TRBV4-1
TGCGCCAGCAGTACCTTCAGGGGTCCCGGGGCCAACGTCCTGACTTTC
CASSTFRGPGANVLTF
>TRBJ2-1|.|few|TRBV11-2
TGTGCCAGCAGGGCCGCGGGACTTTCGACCTACAATGAGCAGTTCTTC
CASRAAGLSTYNEQFF
>TRBJ2-1|.|.|TRBV20-1
TGCAGTGCTAGGGGGACCCCGGAGGAGCAGTTCTTC
CSARGTPEEQFF